The 6 T cell receptor beta chains given below trace back to one sample, sequenced in a study of radiation and T cells in renal cell carcinoma. The table came from immunoSEQ multiplex PCR; TCRdb's copy has only in-frame clones and leaves some out. The table lists under 55,000 clones, 75% to 85% of them singletons. Time point indicated: baseline pretreatment blood. Treatment defined: 15 Gy SBRT to primary tumor, nephrectomy 4 weeks later. The specimen was blood, collected from a patient whose treatment included radiotherapy and nephrectomy. Source of these receptors: a woman between 65 and 79 years old with renal cell carcinoma.

This clone showed up just a few times. The chain carries TRBV7-3 and TRBJ2-5; the match to TRBD2 covers 10 bases. The CDR3 is made up of 19 amino acids. Germline lookup yields CDR1 SGHTA and CDR2 FQGTGA. Unmatched junction bases numbered 17, after V lost 2 bases and J lost 5 bases. Here the CDR3 reads CASSLGLTSGNPTSETQYF. The CDR3 nucleotides read TGTGCCAGCAGCTTAGGTTTAACTAGCGGGAACCCGACCTCGGAGACCCAGTACTTC.

The J gene is TRBJ2-7, the V gene TRBV7-2, with D possibly being TRBD2 (7 bases). V lost 1 base and J 7 bases, leaving 14 bases between the germline ends. The CDR3 totals 14 residues. The germline CDR1 and CDR2 sequences are SGHTA and FQGNSA. CDR3 coding DNA: TGTGCCAGCAGCTTAGGCCTAGGGGGAGGGGAGCAGTACTTC. Protein product: CASSLGLGGGEQYF.

The chain employs TRBV10-3 and TRBJ2-7, with a tentative D call TRBD2 (7 bases). The ends were cut back, 9 bases at V and 4 bases at J, with 13 bases in the middle. This CDR3 has 12 residues. Germline assignment: CDR1 ENHRY and CDR2 SYGVKD. CDR3 DNA: TGTGCCATAGGGGGGGGGCTTTACGAGCAGTACTTC. Translated: CAIGGGLYEQYF.

The V call is TRBV7-2, the J call TRBJ2-1, with 9 bases matching TRBD2. From germline, CDR1 is SGHTA and CDR2 FQGNSA. V shed 1 base, J shed 14 bases, and the junction held 6 bases outside the gene matches. The CDR3 is 13 residues long. In nucleotides, the CDR3 is TGTGCCAGCAGCTTAGGAAGGAGCGGGAGGAAGTTCTTC. Its translation is CASSLGRSGRKFF.

This chain connects TRBV5-1 to TRBJ2-7; TRBD1 agrees at 7 bases. The CDR3 spans 15 residues. Germline loops: CDR1 SGHRS, CDR2 YFSETQ. The V and J ends lost 4 bases and 1 base, in that order; junction bases with no gene match: 8. The DNA of the CDR3 is TGCGCCAGCAGCCCCCGGGGACAGAGATCCTACGAGCAGTACTTC. It specifies CASSPRGQRSYEQYF.

V usage is TRBV5-1 and J usage is TRBJ2-7; D gene ambiguous. The CDR3 is 15 amino acids. V was pared by 2 bases and J by 2 bases, with 14 bases between. Germline V gene sequence: CDR1 SGHRS, CDR2 YFSETQ. CDR3 coding DNA: TGCGCCAGCAGCTTCGGCCCCGATAGAACCTACGAGCAGTACTTC. Its translation is CASSFGPDRTYEQYF.